The 7 T cell receptor beta chains listed next were all sequenced from one sample in a study of cytomegalovirus exposure and HLA in healthy donors. The PCR made use of 60 Vbeta and 13 Jbeta primers. Assay: immunoSEQ multiplex PCR; the TCRdb copy retains only in-frame clones and omits some. The sample shows tens of thousands of clones, 75% to 80% of them seen only once. The sample was PBMCs. These receptors all stem from a man aged 25-40 years in good health and CMV-seronegative.

The chain employs TRBV28 and TRBJ2-5, with D perhaps matching TRBD1 (5 bases). This CDR3 comprises 13 residues. V lost 7 bases and J lost 4, with 13 bases in between. Germline V lookup: CDR1 MDHEN, CDR2 SYDVKM. CDR3 in amino acids: CASTSGQLETQYF. The DNA for the CDR3 is TGTGCCAGCACAAGTGGACAATTAGAGACCCAGTACTTC.

This chain links TRBV6-1 with TRBJ1-6; D not resolved. Looked up from germline, CDR1 is MNHNS and CDR2 is SASEGT. V lost 4 bases, J lost 7 bases, and 11 bases lay in between. This CDR3 is built from 14 residues. The CDR3 DNA reads as TGTGCCAGCAGTGCCAGTCGAAGAAATTCACCCCTCCACTTT. It codes for CASSASRRNSPLHF.

This sequence joins TRBV28 and TRBJ1-2; D is unresolved. V was shortened by 5 bases and J by 2 bases, with 6 bases between the two germline ends. CDR3 length equals 12 residues. Germline V gene data show CDR1 as MDHEN and CDR2 as SYDVKM. The CDR3 DNA sequence: TGTGCCAGCAGTCGTAGCAACTATGGCTACACCTTC. Residues: CASSRSNYGYTF.

The table lists this clone with a few counts. This chain joins TRBV19 and TRBJ1-5, with 10 bases that match TRBD1. The CDR3 loop spans 17 amino acids. CDR1 is LNHDA, CDR2 SQIVND, per germline (reference sequence). J lost 0 bases, V lost 3 bases, and 5 bases had no gene match. The CDR3 is CASSIQGQGDSNQPQHF. CDR3 bases: TGTGCCAGTAGTATCCAAGGACAGGGGGATAGCAATCAGCCCCAGCATTTT.

V gene TRBV19 combines with J gene TRBJ2-7, with a weak D call TRBD2 (5 bases). The length of the CDR3 is 14 residues. Germline assignment: CDR1 LNHDA and CDR2 SQIVND (reference sequence). V was clipped by 6 bases and J by 1 base, with 13 bases between them. The CDR3 nucleotides are TGTGCCAGTAGCCCGGGATCGGGGTCCTACGAGCAGTACTTC. Its protein product is CASSPGSGSYEQYF.

This clone was picked up a small number of times. The genes are TRBV6-6 and TRBJ2-7; 8 bases fit TRBD1. Trimming removed 6 bases from V and 3 bases from J; junction bases left unmatched: 7. The germline CDR1 and CDR2 sequences are MNHNY and SVGAGI (reference sequence). The CDR3 spans 14 residues. The CDR3 is CASRPTGDLYEQYF. CDR3 coding DNA: TGTGCCAGCAGACCGACAGGGGATCTCTACGAGCAGTACTTC.

The DNA of the CDR3 is TGTGCCAGTAGTATAGGGACAGGGAGGGCCAATGAGCAGTTCTTC. It specifies CASSIGTGRANEQFF. This sequence joins TRBV19 and TRBJ2-1; TRBD1 might be the D (8 bases). Trimming cost V 1 base and J 6 bases, with 13 bases left between them. This CDR3 has 15 residues. The germline V gene encodes CDR1 LNHDA and CDR2 SQIVND (reference sequence).